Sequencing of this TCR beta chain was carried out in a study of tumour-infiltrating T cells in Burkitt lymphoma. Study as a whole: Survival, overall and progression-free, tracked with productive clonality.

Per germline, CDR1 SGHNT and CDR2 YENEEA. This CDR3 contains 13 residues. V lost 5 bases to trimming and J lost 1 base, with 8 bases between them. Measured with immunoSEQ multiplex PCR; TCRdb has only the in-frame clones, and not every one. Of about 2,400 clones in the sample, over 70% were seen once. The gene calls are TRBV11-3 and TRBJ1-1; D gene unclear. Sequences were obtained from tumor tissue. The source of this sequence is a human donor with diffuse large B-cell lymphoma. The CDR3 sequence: CASSSDKNTEAFF. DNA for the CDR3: TGTGCCAGCAGCAGCGACAAGAACACTGAAGCTTTCTTT.